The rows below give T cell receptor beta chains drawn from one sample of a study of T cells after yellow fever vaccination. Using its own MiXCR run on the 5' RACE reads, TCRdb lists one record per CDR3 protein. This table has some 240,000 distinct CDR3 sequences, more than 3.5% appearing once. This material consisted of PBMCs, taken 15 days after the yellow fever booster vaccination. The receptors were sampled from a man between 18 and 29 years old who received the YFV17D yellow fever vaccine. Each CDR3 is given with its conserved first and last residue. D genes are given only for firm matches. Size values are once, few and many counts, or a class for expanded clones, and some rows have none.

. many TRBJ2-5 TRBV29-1 CSVEWTSHRMATQYF TGCAGCGTTGAATGGACTTCCCACCGAATGGCGACCCAGTACTTC
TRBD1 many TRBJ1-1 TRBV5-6 CASSLPGQGARTEAFF TGTGCCAGCAGCTTACCCGGACAGGGGGCGAGGACTGAAGCTTTCTTT
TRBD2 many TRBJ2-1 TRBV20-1 CSAGTSGGLYEQFF TGCAGTGCTGGGACTAGCGGGGGTCTGTATGAGCAGTTCTTC
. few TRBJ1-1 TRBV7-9 CASSFGRGSEAFF TGTGCCAGCAGCTTTGGCCGGGGCTCTGAAGCTTTCTTT
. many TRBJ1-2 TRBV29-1 CSVESQTLGYTF TGCAGCGTTGAGTCCCAGACCTTGGGCTACACCTTC
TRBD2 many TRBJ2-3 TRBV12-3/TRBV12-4 CASSSPRGGGDTDTQYF TGTGCCAGCAGCTCCCCCCGGGGCGGGGGAGACACAGATACGCAGTATTTT
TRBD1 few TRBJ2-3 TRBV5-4 CASSYRGQRTDTQYF TGTGCCAGCAGCTACAGGGGGCAGAGGACAGATACGCAGTATTTT
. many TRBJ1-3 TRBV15 CATSRAGVRNTIYF TGTGCCACCAGCAGGGCCGGGGTTCGAAACACCATATATTTT
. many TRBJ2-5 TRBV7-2 CASSRRVQETQYF TGTGCCAGCAGCCGCAGGGTGCAAGAGACCCAGTACTTC
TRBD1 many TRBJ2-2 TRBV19 CASSAFARGTGELFF TGTGCCAGTAGCGCCTTTGCCAGGGGGACCGGGGAGCTGTTTTTT
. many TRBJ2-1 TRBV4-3 CASSQGVAYNEQFF TGCGCCAGCAGCCAAGGGGTCGCGTACAATGAGCAGTTCTTC
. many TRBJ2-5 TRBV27 CASSFGGMETQYF TGTGCCAGCAGTTTTGGTGGCATGGAGACCCAGTACTTC
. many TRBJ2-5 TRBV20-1 CSAGVPGKGETQYF TGCAGTGCTGGGGTTCCGGGGAAGGGGGAGACCCAGTACTTC
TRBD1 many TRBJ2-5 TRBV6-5 CASKPGQGWETQYF TGTGCCAGCAAACCGGGACAGGGGTGGGAGACCCAGTACTTC
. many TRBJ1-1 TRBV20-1 CSASDNRVNTEAFF TGCAGTGCTAGCGATAACAGGGTGAACACTGAAGCTTTCTTT
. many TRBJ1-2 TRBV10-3 CAISEGQDNYGYTF TGTGCCATCAGTGAGGGTCAAGATAACTATGGCTACACCTTC
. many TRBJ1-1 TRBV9 CASSPTRGSTEAFF TGTGCCAGCAGCCCTACTAGAGGGAGCACTGAAGCTTTCTTT
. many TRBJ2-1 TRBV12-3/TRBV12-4 CASSFGSYNEQFF TGTGCCAGCAGTTTTGGTTCCTACAATGAGCAGTTCTTC
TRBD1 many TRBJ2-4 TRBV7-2 CASNPGQGQNIQYF TGTGCCAGCAATCCGGGACAGGGACAAAACATTCAGTACTTC
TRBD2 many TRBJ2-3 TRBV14 CASSQEGLAFRVDTQYF TGTGCCAGCAGCCAAGAAGGACTAGCCTTCCGCGTAGATACGCAGTATTTT
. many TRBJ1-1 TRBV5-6 CASSLYRDTEAFF TGTGCCAGCAGCTTGTACAGGGATACTGAAGCTTTCTTT
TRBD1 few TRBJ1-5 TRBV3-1 CASSQRQGSNQPQHF TGTGCCAGCAGCCAACGACAGGGGAGCAATCAGCCCCAGCATTTT
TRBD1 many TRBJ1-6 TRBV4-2 CASSQEPGQSSYNSPLHF TGTGCCAGCAGCCAGGAACCGGGACAGAGCTCCTATAATTCACCCCTCCACTTT
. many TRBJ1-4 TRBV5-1 CASSLAFSIPEKLFF TGCGCCAGCAGCTTGGCCTTCAGTATCCCTGAAAAACTGTTTTTT
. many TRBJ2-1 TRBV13 CASSPAALGKNEQFF TGTGCCAGCAGCCCAGCGGCCCTAGGGAAAAATGAGCAGTTCTTC
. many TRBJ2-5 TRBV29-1 CSVEGVGQPLETQYF TGCAGCGTTGAAGGAGTTGGGCAGCCTCTAGAGACCCAGTACTTC
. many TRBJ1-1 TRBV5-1 CASSLYSPNTEAFF TGCGCCAGCAGCTTATATTCGCCGAACACTGAAGCTTTCTTT
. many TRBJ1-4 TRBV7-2 CASSFSPATNEKLFF TGTGCCAGCAGCTTTTCGCCTGCAACTAATGAAAAACTGTTTTTT
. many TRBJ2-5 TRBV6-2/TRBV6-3 CASSYPTAGRGRETQYF TGTGCCAGCAGTTACCCTACAGCGGGTAGGGGTCGGGAGACCCAGTACTTC
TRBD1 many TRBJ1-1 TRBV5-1 CASSSINRGGTEAFF TGCGCCAGCAGCTCGATTAACAGGGGGGGCACTGAAGCTTTCTTT
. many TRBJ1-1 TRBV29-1 CSVERRWGNTEAFF TGCAGCGTTGAAAGAAGGTGGGGGAACACTGAAGCTTTCTTT
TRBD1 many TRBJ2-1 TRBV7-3 CASSLGTGDYNEQFF TGTGCCAGCAGCTTAGGGACAGGGGACTACAATGAGCAGTTCTTC
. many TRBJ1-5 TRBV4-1 CASSPNSGFNQPQHF TGCGCCAGCAGCCCGAATTCGGGGTTCAATCAGCCCCAGCATTTT
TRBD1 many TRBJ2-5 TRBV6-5 CASWAQGYQETQYF TGTGCCAGCTGGGCACAGGGGTACCAAGAGACCCAGTACTTC
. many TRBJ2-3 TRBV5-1 CASSFGEADTQYF TGCGCCAGCAGCTTCGGGGAAGCAGATACGCAGTATTTT
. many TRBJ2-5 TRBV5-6 CASSPGVPETQYF TGTGCCAGCAGCCCGGGAGTTCCAGAGACCCAGTACTTC
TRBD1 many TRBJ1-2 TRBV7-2 CASSDRTGNGYTF TGTGCCAGCAGCGATCGGACAGGGAACGGCTACACCTTC
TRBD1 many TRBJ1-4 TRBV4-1 CASSRLPGQFNEKLFF TGCGCCAGCAGCCGACTTCCGGGACAGTTTAATGAAAAACTGTTTTTT
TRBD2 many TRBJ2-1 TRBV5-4 CASSLAGLYSYNEQFF TGTGCCAGCAGCCTAGCGGGACTTTACTCCTACAATGAGCAGTTCTTC
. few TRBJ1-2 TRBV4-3 CASSQIDSPIYGYTF TGCGCCAGCAGCCAAATAGACAGCCCAATCTATGGCTACACCTTC
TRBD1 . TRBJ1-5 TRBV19 CASRTLTDSQGDSNQPQHF TGTGCCAGTAGGACCCTTACGGACTCCCAGGGGGATAGCAATCAGCCCCAGCATTTT
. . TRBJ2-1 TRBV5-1 CASSLAYRNEQFF TGCGCCAGCAGCTTGGCCTACAGGAATGAGCAGTTCTTC
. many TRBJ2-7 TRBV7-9 CASSPRWAASYEQYF TGTGCCAGCAGCCCGAGATGGGCGGCCTCCTACGAGCAGTACTTC
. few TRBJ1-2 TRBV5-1 CASTPAGNMGYGYTF TGCGCCAGCACCCCTGCCGGGAATATGGGCTATGGCTACACCTTC
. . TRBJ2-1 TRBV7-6 CASSHPSGGQFF TGTGCCAGCAGTCATCCCTCGGGTGGGCAGTTCTTC
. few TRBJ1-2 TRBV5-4 CASSGRMSGYTF TGTGCCAGCAGCGGAAGGATGTCGGGCTACACCTTC
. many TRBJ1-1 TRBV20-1 CSGVIPTETEAFF TGCAGTGGGGTTATACCTACTGAGACTGAAGCTTTCTTT
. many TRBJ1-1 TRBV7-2 CASSFKGVNTEAFF TGTGCCAGCAGCTTTAAGGGGGTAAACACTGAAGCTTTCTTT
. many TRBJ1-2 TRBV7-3 CASSPTGAGDYGYTF TGTGCCAGCAGCCCGACCGGGGCCGGGGACTATGGCTACACCTTC
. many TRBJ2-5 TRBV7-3 CASSPLGGVGETQYF TGTGCCAGCAGCCCCCTGGGGGGAGTTGGAGAGACCCAGTACTTC
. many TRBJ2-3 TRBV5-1 CASSLVQGRTSTDTQYF TGCGCCAGCAGCTTGGTACAGGGCAGAACTAGCACAGATACGCAGTATTTT
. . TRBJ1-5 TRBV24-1 CATSESRGVWDQTQHF TGTGCCACCAGTGAGTCCAGGGGTGTATGGGATCAGACCCAGCATTTT
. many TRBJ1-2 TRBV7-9 CASSWTDTRNYGYTF TGTGCCAGCAGCTGGACGGACACCCGGAACTATGGCTACACCTTC
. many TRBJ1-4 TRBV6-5 CASSSTTFNEKLFF TGTGCCAGCAGTTCCACAACATTTAATGAAAAACTGTTTTTT